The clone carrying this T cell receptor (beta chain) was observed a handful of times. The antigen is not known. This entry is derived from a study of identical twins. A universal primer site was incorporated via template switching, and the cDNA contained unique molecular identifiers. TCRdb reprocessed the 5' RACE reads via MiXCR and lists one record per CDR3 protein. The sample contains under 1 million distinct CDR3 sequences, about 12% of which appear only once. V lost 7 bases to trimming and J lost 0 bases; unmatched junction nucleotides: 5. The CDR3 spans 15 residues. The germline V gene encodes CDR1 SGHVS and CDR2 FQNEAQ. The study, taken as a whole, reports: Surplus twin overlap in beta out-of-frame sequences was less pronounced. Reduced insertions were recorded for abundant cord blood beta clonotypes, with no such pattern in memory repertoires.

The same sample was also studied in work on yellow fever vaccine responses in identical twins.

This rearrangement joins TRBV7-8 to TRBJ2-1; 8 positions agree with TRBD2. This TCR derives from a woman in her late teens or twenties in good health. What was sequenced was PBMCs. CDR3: CASTRGGASYNEQFF. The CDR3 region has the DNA TGTGCCAGCACTCGGGGGGGGGCCTCCTACAATGAGCAGTTCTTC.